This entry lists 26 T cell receptor beta chains sequenced from one sample in a study of OX40 agonist ivuxolimab in advanced cancers. The library was built by means of the immunoSEQ multiplex PCR assay. TCRdb stores this immuneACCESS table with in-frame sequences only. Part of the clones is absent; in the studies checked, under half of the shortfall reflects unresolved V genes, and no reason is known for the rest. The sample includes fewer than 35,000 clones, with roughly 80% observed a single time. The ten largest clonotypes hold roughly 22% of the sample. This specimen consisted of CD4+ or CD8+ T cells sorted from blood, obtained in a trial of the OX40 agonist ivuxolimab. These receptors came from an adult with an advanced solid tumor such as melanoma, head and neck, liver or kidney cancer.

This clone is a singleton in its sample. This chain joins TRBV7-9 and TRBJ2-2; D is ambiguous. V lost 5 bases, J lost 4 bases, and 11 bases lay in between. Germline CDR1 and CDR2: SEHNR and FQNEAQ (reference sequence). CDR3 length equals 14 residues. CDR3 loop: CASSPSWSTGELFF. The CDR3 DNA is TGTGCCAGCAGCCCGAGTTGGAGCACCGGGGAGCTGTTTTTT.

This clone was recorded only once. The J gene is TRBJ2-2, the V gene TRBV27, with 13 bases aligning to TRBD2. The V segment lost 6 bases and the J segment 3 bases; nucleotides outside the gene matches: 10. This CDR3 has 18 residues. Germline V gene data show CDR1 as MNHEY and CDR2 as SMNVEV (reference sequence). CDR3 coding DNA: TGTGCCAGCAGCCGAGGGACTAGCGGGAAATGGTACACCGGGGAGCTGTTTTTT. The encoded protein is CASSRGTSGKWYTGELFF.

The chain uses TRBV7-2 and TRBJ2-7, with a weak D call TRBD1 (6 bases). From germline, CDR1 is SGHTA and CDR2 FQGNSA. This CDR3 has 12 amino acids. The V gene lost 2 bases and the J gene lost 5 bases, with 7 bases spanning the gap. The CDR3 nucleotides are TGTGCCAGCAGCTTATCAGGGGACGAGCAGTACTTC. The encoded protein is CASSLSGDEQYF. Variable domain in full (rest from reference TRBV7-2 and TRBJ2-7): GAGVSQSPSNKVTEKGKDVELRCDPISGHTALYWYRQSLGQGLEFLIYFQGNSAPDKSGLPSDRFSAERTGGSVSTLTIQRTQQEDSAVYLCASSLSGDEQYFGPGTRLTVT.

The rearrangement links TRBV28 to TRBJ1-2, with TRBD1 identical over 7 bases. The germline gives CDR1 MDHEN, CDR2 SYDVKM. V gave up 3 bases and J gave up 8 bases; unmatched junction bases: 6. This CDR3 contains 13 residues. The CDR3 DNA sequence: TGTGCCAGCAGTTTGCGTCGACAGGGAGGCTACACCTTC. Translated: CASSLRRQGGYTF.

This chain connects TRBV11-2 to TRBJ2-3, with TRBD2 matching over 12 bases. This CDR3 has 16 amino acids. The V gene's germline CDR1 is SGHAT and CDR2 FQNNGV. V lost 5 bases and J lost 4; bases outside the gene matches: 7. The CDR3 protein is CASSLLLAGGADTQYF. CDR3 DNA sequence: TGTGCCAGCAGCCTATTACTAGCGGGGGGCGCAGATACGCAGTATTTT.

This clone occurred once. This chain uses TRBV5-5 with TRBJ2-7; TRBD2 matches 12 bases. Germline V gene sequence: CDR1 SGHKS, CDR2 YYEKEE (reference sequence). The CDR3 runs to 16 residues. V lost 3 bases and J lost 7; bases outside the gene matches: 11. CDR3 in DNA: TGTGCCAGCAGCTCCGGGGCTAGCGGGAGGGCCGGGGAGCAGTACTTC. Protein: CASSSGASGRAGEQYF.

The V gene is TRBV19, the J gene TRBJ1-3, with no clear D. The CDR3 covers 15 residues. Deletions cut 3 bases from V and 1 base from J, with 10 bases between. Germline CDR1 LNHDA, CDR2 SQIVND (reference sequence). For the CDR3, the DNA is TGTGCCAGTAGTATGACCCGAATATCTGGAAACACCATATATTTT. Amino acids: CASSMTRISGNTIYF. Drawing the rest from reference TRBV19 and TRBJ1-3, the complete variable domain is DGGITQSPKYLFRKEGQNVTLSCEQNLNHDAMYWYRQDPGQGLRLIYYSQIVNDFQKGDIAEGYSVSREKKESFPLTVTSAQKNPTAFYLCASSMTRISGNTIYFGEGSWLTVV.

The J gene is TRBJ2-2, the V gene TRBV5-4; weak D call: TRBD2 (5 bases). V was clipped by 4 bases and J by 5 bases, with 15 bases between them. This CDR3 contains 15 residues. CDR1 is SGHNT and CDR2 is YYREEE in the germline V gene (reference sequence). CDR3 region: CASSTDDRRTGELFF. The CDR3 bases are TGTGCCAGCAGCACGGATGACCGGAGGACCGGGGAGCTGTTTTTT.

This clone was seen only a few times. This chain uses TRBV7-2 with TRBJ2-5, with a weak D call TRBD1 (5 bases). The CDR3 is made up of 14 amino acids. The V and J ends lost 3 bases and 5 bases respectively, with 13 bases between them. Per the germline V gene, CDR1 is SGHTA and CDR2 is FQGNSA. CDR3 protein: CASSLVQGPETQYF. CDR3 coding DNA: TGTGCCAGCAGCTTGGTGCAGGGCCCGGAGACCCAGTACTTC.

This clone was detected only once. CDR3 sequence: CASSLRLAGGLWGQYF. CDR3 DNA: TGCGCCAGCAGTCTCCGTCTAGCGGGAGGACTTTGGGGGCAGTACTTC. The genes are TRBV23-1 and TRBJ2-7; 11 bases are a match to TRBD2. TRBV23-1 has ORF status, its function being uncertain. V dropped 4 bases and J dropped 9; count of bases not matched to a gene: 14. The CDR3 totals 16 residues.

This clone was detected once. The chain is built from TRBV20-1 and TRBJ2-7; D not certain. CDR1 is DFQATT and CDR2 is SNEGSKA in the germline V gene (reference sequence). The CDR3 extends over 11 amino acids. Between the trimmed V and J ends, which lost 3 bases and 4 bases, there was a span of 7 bases. CDR3 loop: CSASREYEQYF. The DNA for the CDR3 is TGCAGTGCTAGCAGAGAATACGAGCAGTACTTC.

V and J are TRBV6-1 and TRBJ2-4, with unresolved D. The CDR3 has 13 residues. V was shortened by 3 bases and J by 8 bases, with 11 bases between the two germline ends. CDR1 is MNHNS, CDR2 SASEGT, per germline. This chain's CDR3 is CASSDRASDIQYF. Here the CDR3 DNA reads TGTGCCAGCAGTGATCGGGCATCGGACATTCAGTACTTC.

The gene calls are TRBV5-3 and TRBJ2-5; TRBD2 agrees at 9 bases. TRBV5-3 counts as an open reading frame of uncertain function. The CDR3 spans 15 residues. The ends lost 4 bases at V and 5 bases at J; junction bases unmatched: 9. This CDR3 is CARSPPGLAGETQYF. The CDR3 bases are TGTGCCAGAAGCCCCCCGGGACTAGCAGGGGAGACCCAGTACTTC.

The rearrangement joins TRBV4-2 to TRBJ2-3; D is undetermined. The germline V gene has CDR1 LGHNA and CDR2 YNFKEQ. The V end was cut by 4 bases, the J end by 4 bases, with 15 bases between. This CDR3 comprises 15 residues. The CDR3 DNA reads as TGTGCCAGCAGCCCCACCCCTCGAAGCGCAGATACGCAGTATTTT. This gives the protein CASSPTPRSADTQYF.

This clone has just a few counts. This chain links TRBV7-3 with TRBJ2-1; 10 positions match TRBD1. Germline V gene sequence: CDR1 SGHTA, CDR2 FQGTGA. The CDR3 covers 15 residues. With V trimmed by 3 bases and J by 7 bases, 6 bases remained unmatched. The CDR3 sequence is CASSFSGTGANEQFF. CDR3 bases: TGTGCCAGCAGCTTTTCGGGGACAGGGGCGAATGAGCAGTTCTTC. Variable domain in full (rest from reference TRBV7-3 and TRBJ2-1): GAGVSQTPSNKVTEKGKYVELRCDPISGHTALYWYRQSLGQGPEFLIYFQGTGAADDSGLPNDRFFAVRPEGSVSTLKIQRTERGDSAVYLCASSFSGTGANEQFFGPGTRLTVL.

This CDR3 reads CASSEGLLPYEQYF. The CDR3 DNA follows: TGTGCCAGCAGCGAGGGACTTTTACCCTACGAGCAGTACTTC. The chain joins TRBV7-8 to TRBJ2-7, with D possibly matching TRBD2 (6 bases). In germline, CDR1 is SGHVS, CDR2 FQNEAQ. The CDR3 extends over 14 amino acids. Trimming took 5 bases from V and 2 from J, leaving 13 bases between them.

The rearrangement links TRBV9 to TRBJ1-6, with TRBD1 matching 8 bases. J gave up 7 bases and V 3 bases, and 3 bases lay outside the gene matches. In germline, CDR1 is SGDLS, CDR2 YYNGEE. The CDR3 runs 14 residues. CDR3 bases: TGTGCCAGCAGCGCCAGGGGGCAGAATTCACCCCTCCACTTT. This encodes CASSARGQNSPLHF.

The count of this clone is one. The chain carries TRBV5-1 and TRBJ2-1; 10 bases agree with TRBD2. Germline CDR1 reads SGHRS; CDR2 reads YFSETQ. CDR3 length: 15 amino acids. V gave up 4 bases and J gave up 6 bases; unmatched junction bases: 7. The CDR3 is CASSAGAGGFNEQFF. CDR3 bases: TGCGCCAGCAGCGCGGGAGCGGGGGGGTTCAATGAGCAGTTCTTC. Full variable domain (outside the CDR3, taken from reference TRBV5-1 and TRBJ2-1): KAGVTQTPRYLIKTRGQQVTLSCSPISGHRSVSWYQQTPGQGLQFLFEYFSETQRNKGNFPGRFSGRQFSNSRSEMNVSTLELGDSALYLCASSAGAGGFNEQFFGPGTRLTVL.

The table lists this clone with a count of one. This rearrangement joins TRBV5-1 to TRBJ1-6; 7 bases are a match to TRBD1. The CDR3 is 15 amino acids. The V gene end was trimmed by 5 bases and the J gene end by 13 bases; junction bases not matched to a gene: 15. Germline V lookup: CDR1 SGHRS, CDR2 YFSETQ. The CDR3 DNA sequence: TGCGCCAGCAGAGTGGAAGGGACAGCCTCTCATCCCCTCCACTTT. Translating gives CASRVEGTASHPLHF. The full variable domain, rest sourced from reference TRBV5-1 and TRBJ1-6, is KAGVTQTPRYLIKTRGQQVTLSCSPISGHRSVSWYQQTPGQGLQFLFEYFSETQRNKGNFPGRFSGRQFSNSRSEMNVSTLELGDSALYLCASRVEGTASHPLHFGNGTRLTVT.

The rearrangement uses TRBV29-1 and TRBJ1-1; TRBD1 is a possible D gene (5 bases). There are 10 residues in the CDR3. V lost 6 bases and J lost 7, with 9 bases in between. Germline CDR1 and CDR2: SQVTM and ANQGSEA. Here the CDR3 reads CSVRGDEAFF. The CDR3 nucleotides are TGCAGCGTGAGGGGAGATGAAGCTTTCTTT. Looking up the rest from reference TRBV29-1 and TRBJ1-1 gives the full variable domain: SAVISQKPSRDICQRGTSLTIQCQVDSQVTMMFWYRQQPGQSLTLIATANQGSEATYESGFVIDKFPISRPNLTFSTLTVSNMSPEDSSIYLCSVRGDEAFFGQGTRLTVV.

Only a few counts were recorded for this clone. J is TRBJ1-2 and V is TRBV15; D uncertain. The CDR3 loop spans 13 amino acids. V lost 2 bases, J lost 5 bases, and 9 bases lay in between. The V gene's germline CDR1 is LNHNV and CDR2 YYDKDF (reference sequence). CDR3 region: CATSRRTGYGYTF. The CDR3 DNA reads TGTGCCACCAGCAGAAGGACGGGGTATGGCTACACCTTC. The whole variable domain, filled in from reference TRBV15 and TRBJ1-2, reads DAMVIQNPRYQVTQFGKPVTLSCSQTLNHNVMYWYQQKSSQAPKLLFHYYDKDFNNEADTPDNFQSRRPNTSFCFLDIRSPGLGDTAMYLCATSRRTGYGYTFGSGTRLTVV.

The chain is built from TRBV29-1 and TRBJ2-5; TRBD1 agrees at 8 bases. Per the germline V gene, CDR1 is SQVTM and CDR2 is ANQGSEA. The trim removed 6 bases at V and 9 bases at J, leaving 12 bases unmatched. The CDR3 consists of 13 residues. CDR3 amino acids: CSVGRTGPGAQYF. The CDR3 DNA follows: TGCAGCGTAGGGCGGACAGGGCCGGGGGCCCAGTACTTC.

This clone was observed a handful of times. The rearrangement uses TRBV5-1 and TRBJ1-2, with a possible D match to TRBD1 (6 bases). V was clipped by 4 bases and J by 2 bases, with 9 bases between them. Germline V CDR1 and CDR2: SGHRS, YFSETQ. CDR3 length: 13 amino acids. This CDR3 reads CASSPQGNYGYTF. CDR3 nucleotide sequence: TGCGCCAGCAGCCCACAGGGCAACTATGGCTACACCTTC.

This sequence joins TRBV7-3 and TRBJ2-5; 12 bases align to TRBD2. This CDR3 region has 15 residues. J was trimmed by 2 bases and V by 4 bases; bases with no gene match: 2. Germline CDR1 reads SGHTA; CDR2 reads FQGTGA. The CDR3 nucleotides are TGTGCCAGCAGCTCCCTAGCGGGAGGGCAAGAGACCCAGTACTTC. Translation: CASSSLAGGQETQYF.

The chain uses TRBV6-6 and TRBJ2-3, with D perhaps matching TRBD2 (6 bases). Germline-derived CDR1 and CDR2 are MNHNY and SVGAGI (reference sequence). The CDR3 has 14 residues. Trimming shortened V by 4 bases and J by 4 bases, and 12 bases separated the two germline ends. The DNA of the CDR3 is TGTGCCAGCAGTTCCCTCGGGAGTGCAGATACGCAGTATTTT. This sequence encodes CASSSLGSADTQYF.

The genes are TRBV7-2 and TRBJ2-5; 8 positions agree with TRBD2. J was trimmed by 2 bases and V by 0 bases; bases with no gene match: 8. The CDR3 runs 17 residues. The germline V gene has CDR1 SGHTA and CDR2 FQGNSA. For the CDR3, the DNA is TGTGCCAGCAGCTTAGCCCCCGGGGTAGCGGGGCAAGAGACCCAGTACTTC. Its protein is CASSLAPGVAGQETQYF.